This T cell receptor beta chain was sequenced in a study of cytomegalovirus exposure and HLA in healthy donors (dated by TCRdb to the late 2010s). About the study as a whole: According to a later analysis, one platform produced both the 100 to 150 validation repertoires and the 666 repertoires of the first cohort. The study aimed to test whether cataloging public T cell receptors could reveal signatures of past pathogen exposure. The study combined high-throughput TCR immunosequencing, statistical association of individual TCRs with disease status, and machine learning to predict cytomegalovirus infection status. Along with the roughly 700-subject first cohort, a separate validation cohort of roughly 110 different subjects was used.

The receptor library was made with the immunoSEQ multiplex PCR assay. Per the authors' processing: A statistical classification framework was built to diagnose cytomegalovirus status from the catalog of TCR beta chain sequences. TCRdb retrieved this table from immuneACCESS and kept in-frame rearrangements only. Not all clones are present; in checked studies, unresolved V genes account for under half, and no reason is known for the remainder. Clone size and the V and J calls come from that table; the DNA yielded D and trimming. The sample data list roughly 73,000 clones, and approximately 95% of these were observed just once. About 1.6% of the sample rests with the top ten. The donors belonged to the validation cohort of over a hundred subjects, which was separate from the roughly 670-subject first cohort. Trimming takes 7 bases from V and 7 bases from J, and the germline ends sit 13 bases apart. CDR3 length: 13 amino acids, cysteine to phenylalanine. Kept here is only the CDR3 DNA, which spans 39 bases and is read in frame from base 1. In the germline V gene, CDR1 corresponds to MNHNS and CDR2 to SASEGT.

Broader findings and caveats from the paper: Most TCR sequences were seen in very few donors, while some public TCRs were found in many individuals. The authors suggested that the approach could potentially be extended to other disease states and immunological phenotypes. A few of the identified cytomegalovirus-associated TCR beta chains were confirmed in vitro to be specific for cytomegalovirus antigens. The study listed approximately 160 TCR beta chains as associated with cytomegalovirus. A later analysis lacked HLA typing for the validation cohort, so it scored co-occurrence in that cohort across all 110 or so repertoires. A later analysis found that TCRs clustered in the first cohort also tended to co-occur in the 110 or so validation repertoires, with approximately 95% of cluster scores above 0. Cytomegalovirus status was reported to be diagnosed by the classifier with high specificity and sensitivity in both the original and validation cohorts.

Of note for this clone: The antigen it binds to is not known. There are no base qualities to consult, and no much larger clone falls within one base.

The chain links TRBV6-1 with TRBJ2-2; a weak D assignment points to TRBD1 (7 bases agree). The TCR originated in a man aged 18 to 35 in good health and CMV-seropositive. Source material: PBMCs. The CDR3 reads CASTAGGYGELFF. The DNA is TGTGCCAGCACTGCAGGGGGGTACGGGGAGCTGTTTTTT.